The 8 T cell receptor beta chains listed next were all sequenced from one sample in a study of identical twins. TCRdb recomputed calls from the 5' RACE reads with MiXCR, one row per CDR3 protein. The table has 300,000 or so distinct CDR3 sequences, just under 9.5% seen once. These data also formed part of another study, on yellow fever vaccine responses in identical twins.

The sample comprised CD8+ T cells sorted from blood. The receptors derive from a woman between 18 and 29 years old in good health.

This clonotype has ten or more counts. The CDR3 reads CASSLGQATGELFF. CDR3 bases: TGTGCCAGCAGCTTGGGACAGGCCACCGGGGAGCTGTTTTTT. The chain couples TRBV5-5 to TRBJ2-2; D might be TRBD1 (6 bases). This CDR3 comprises 14 residues. Trimming removed 0 bases from V and 4 bases from J, with 7 bases in between. Germline V CDR1 and CDR2: SGHKS, YYEKEE (reference sequence).

In its sample, this clonotype was seen a few times. The rearrangement joins TRBV2 to TRBJ2-3; TRBD2 aligns across 13 bases. This CDR3 contains 14 residues. V lost 8 bases and J lost 1; bases outside the gene matches: 0. CDR1 is SNHLY and CDR2 is FYNNEI in the germline V gene. The CDR3 nucleotides are TGTGCCAGCGGGACTAGCGGGGGCACAGATACGCAGTATTTT. Its translation is CASGTSGGTDTQYF.

This clonotype was seen at least ten times. The V gene is TRBV12-3 or TRBV12-4, the J gene TRBJ2-2, with D uncertain. The CDR3 runs 11 residues. V lost 4 bases to trimming and J lost 8 bases, with 5 bases between them. CDR3 nucleotides: TGTGCCAGCAGTTCTCTGGGGGAGCTGTTTTTT. Protein: CASSSLGELFF.

The sample holds a few counts of this clonotype. The V call is TRBV7-2, the J call TRBJ2-7, with TRBD1 matching over 8 bases. The CDR3 sequence is 15 residues long. V shed 5 bases and J 6 bases; nucleotides not matched to a gene: 12. Germline CDR1 and CDR2: SGHTA and FQGNSA. For the CDR3, the DNA is TGTGCCAGCAGCCCGATAGGACAGGGTAAGAGCGAGCAGTACTTC. Protein: CASSPIGQGKSEQYF.

In its sample, this clonotype was seen a few times. The CDR3 sequence is CASTVDLYNEQFF. In nucleotides, the CDR3 is TGTGCCAGCACCGTGGACCTCTACAATGAGCAGTTCTTC. This chain uses TRBV7-2 with TRBJ2-1; D remains unclear. V gave up 7 bases and J gave up 3 bases, with 10 bases separating them. This CDR3 contains 13 residues. Germline V gene data show CDR1 as SGHTA and CDR2 as FQGNSA. The entire variable domain, with the rest obtained from reference TRBV7-2 and TRBJ2-1, is as follows: GAGVSQSPSNKVTEKGKDVELRCDPISGHTALYWYRQSLGQGLEFLIYFQGNSAPDKSGLPSDRFSAERTGGSVSTLTIQRTQQEDSAVYLCASTVDLYNEQFFGPGTRLTVL.

The genes are TRBV7-3 and TRBJ2-7, with D hard to call. The CDR3 totals 13 residues. Germline V CDR1 and CDR2: SGHTA, FQGTGA. The V and J ends lost 1 base and 3 bases respectively, with 7 bases between them. The CDR3 here is CASSLMASYEQYF. The CDR3 DNA follows: TGTGCCAGCAGCTTAATGGCTAGCTACGAGCAGTACTTC. The variable domain in full, completed from reference TRBV7-3 and TRBJ2-7, reads GAGVSQTPSNKVTEKGKYVELRCDPISGHTALYWYRQSLGQGPEFLIYFQGTGAADDSGLPNDRFFAVRPEGSVSTLKIQRTERGDSAVYLCASSLMASYEQYFGPGTRLTVT.

This clonotype came up many times. The chain links TRBV6-4 to TRBJ2-2; D not certain. Germline CDR1 reads MRHNA; CDR2 reads SNTAGT. The V end was cut by 3 bases, the J end by 6 bases, with 14 bases between. This CDR3 has 15 residues. The CDR3 coding sequence is TGTGCCAGCAGTGAAGTTGGTGGGCTGGCCGGGGAGCTGTTTTTT. The encoded protein is CASSEVGGLAGELFF.

This clonotype came up a few times. This rearrangement joins TRBV7-9 to TRBJ2-2, with D possibly matching TRBD1 (5 bases). CDR1 and CDR2 from the germline V gene are SEHNR and FQNEAQ (reference sequence). This CDR3 spans 15 amino acids. V lost 2 bases, J lost 6 bases, and 13 bases lay in between. The chain's CDR3 is CASSLITGPPGELFF. Written as DNA, the CDR3 is TGTGCCAGCAGCTTAATTACAGGTCCGCCCGGGGAGCTGTTTTTT.